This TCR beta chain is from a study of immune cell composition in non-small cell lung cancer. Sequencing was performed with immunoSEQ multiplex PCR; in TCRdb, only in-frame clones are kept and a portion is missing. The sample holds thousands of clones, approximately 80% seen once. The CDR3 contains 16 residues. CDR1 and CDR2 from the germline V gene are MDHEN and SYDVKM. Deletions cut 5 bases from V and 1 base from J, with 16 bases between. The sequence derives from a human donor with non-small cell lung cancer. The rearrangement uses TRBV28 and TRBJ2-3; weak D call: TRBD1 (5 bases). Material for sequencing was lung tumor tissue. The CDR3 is CASSLYRNTRTDTQYF. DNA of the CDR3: TGTGCCAGCAGTCTCTACAGGAATACACGCACAGATACGCAGTATTTT.